The next 31 T cell receptor beta chains were all read from a single sample in a study of beta chain features in type 1 diabetes. As every portion of the isolated RNA was reverse transcribed, the sequencing read expressed TCRB transcripts. Produced via immunoSEQ multiplex PCR; TCRdb's table is partial and in-frame only. The sample gives 390,000 or so clones, 14% of which show up once; 0.03% to 0.04% is in the top ten. The sample was naive CD4+ T cells from blood. These receptors were collected from a man aged 25 to 45 in good health.

This clone was recorded a few times. This chain uses TRBV6-5 with TRBJ2-1; maybe TRBD2 (6 bases). Trimming stripped 6 bases from V and 4 bases from J, with 16 bases between. The CDR3 has 15 residues. Germline assignment: CDR1 MNHEY and CDR2 SVGAGI. CDR3 in amino acids: CASRSSGLTYNEQFF. Here the CDR3 DNA reads TGTGCCAGCAGATCCAGCGGGCTTACTTACAATGAGCAGTTCTTC.

The chain has TRBV7-9 and TRBJ2-7, with 10 nucleotides matching TRBD2. Per the germline V gene, CDR1 is SEHNR and CDR2 is FQNEAQ (reference sequence). V lost 0 bases to trimming and J lost 7 bases; unmatched junction nucleotides: 9. The CDR3 is 16 residues long. Here the CDR3 DNA reads TGTGCCAGCAGCTTAGCGCGTGAGCGGGAGGGCCGAGAGCAGTACGTC. This sequence encodes CASSLAREREGREQYV.

This clone was found a few times. This chain links TRBV30 with TRBJ1-3, with TRBD1 matching over 8 bases. This CDR3 contains 15 residues. CDR1 and CDR2 (germline): GTSNPN, SVGIG (reference sequence). J was trimmed by 4 bases and V by 0 bases; bases with no gene match: 5. The CDR3 DNA follows: TGTGCCTGGAGTGTCCCCAGGGGGCTAGGAAACACCATATATTTT. As protein: CAWSVPRGLGNTIYF.

V and J are TRBV4-1 and TRBJ1-4; TRBD1 might be the D (5 bases). Germline CDR1 MGHRA, CDR2 YSYEKL. Trimming removed 3 bases at V and 3 bases at J, with 14 bases between. The CDR3 has 16 residues. Written as DNA, the CDR3 is TGCGCCAGCAGCCAGAGATTGGGGGGTTCTAATGAAAAACTGTTTTTT. The encoded protein is CASSQRLGGSNEKLFF.

The V and J genes are TRBV27 and TRBJ2-7, with 9 nucleotides matching TRBD2. Germline CDR1 MNHEY, CDR2 SMNVEV (reference sequence). The J segment lost 1 base and the V segment lost 2 bases, leaving 9 bases of the junction unmatched. The CDR3 spans 17 residues. The DNA for the CDR3 is TGTGCCAGCAGTTTAGTGCGGTCGCTAGCGGGGTCCTACGAGCAGTACTTC. Protein product: CASSLVRSLAGSYEQYF.

The genes are TRBV25-1 and TRBJ2-4, with D perhaps TRBD2 (7 bases). The CDR3 covers 13 residues. V was trimmed by 7 bases and J by 2 bases, leaving 9 bases between them. CDR1 MGHDK and CDR2 SYGVNS come from the germline V gene. This CDR3 is CASTGGPKNIQYF. The CDR3, as DNA: TGTGCCAGCACCGGGGGGCCCAAAAACATTCAGTACTTC.

V is TRBV7-2 and J is TRBJ2-1; no clear D. The length of the CDR3 is 11 residues. V was pared by 1 base and J by 8 bases, with 3 bases between. Germline values: CDR1 SGHTA, CDR2 FQGNSA. The CDR3 loop reads CASSLGDEQFF. The CDR3 DNA follows: TGTGCCAGCAGCTTAGGGGATGAGCAGTTCTTC.

This clone has only a few counts. This rearrangement joins TRBV7-2 to TRBJ2-1; perhaps TRBD1 as D (5 bases). CDR1 is SGHTA and CDR2 is FQGNSA in the germline V gene. The V gene lost 5 bases and the J gene lost 2 bases, with 19 bases spanning the gap. This CDR3 contains 17 residues. The CDR3 reads CASSEVVAIGAYNEQFF. The CDR3 DNA is TGTGCCAGCAGCGAGGTCGTAGCCATAGGGGCCTACAATGAGCAGTTCTTC.

This clone occurred a few times. The rearrangement uses TRBV5-1 and TRBJ2-1, with D possibly TRBD1 on 5 matching bases. CDR1 is SGHRS, CDR2 YFSETQ, per germline. The CDR3 length is 18 residues. V lost 6 bases, J lost 7 bases, and 29 bases lay in between. The CDR3 here is CASKQAGQLTIGLNEQFF. The CDR3 DNA sequence: TGCGCCAGCAAACAAGCAGGGCAGCTTACTATAGGATTGAATGAGCAGTTCTTC.

This clone has more than one count but fewer than ten. Distinct nucleotide sequences in the sample also encode this CDR3. The J gene is TRBJ2-1, the V gene TRBV20-1; 7 nucleotides align to TRBD2. V shed 3 bases, J shed 8 bases, and the junction held 1 base outside the gene matches. This CDR3 has 11 amino acids. In germline, CDR1 is DFQATT, CDR2 SNEGSKA (reference sequence). The CDR3 sequence: CSASRGDEQFF. Here the CDR3 DNA reads TGCAGTGCTAGTCGGGGGGATGAGCAGTTCTTC.

The genes are TRBV29-1 and TRBJ2-7; TRBD2 matches at 14 bases. The CDR3 is 14 residues long. After removal of 6 bases from V and 3 bases from J, the junction contained 4 bases not matched to a gene. The germline V gene encodes CDR1 SQVTM and CDR2 ANQGSEA. CDR3 bases: TGCAGCGTGGGGACTAGCGGGGGCGTCTACGAGCAGTACTTC. Protein sequence: CSVGTSGGVYEQYF.

This clone was observed at least ten times. The chain couples TRBV6-6 to TRBJ2-1; 9 nucleotides match TRBD2. V was clipped by 6 bases and J by 5 bases; unmatched bases: 5. This CDR3 is 14 amino acids long. The germline V gene has CDR1 MNHNY and CDR2 SVGAGI (reference sequence). DNA of the CDR3: TGTGCCAGCAGCCGCCGACTAGCGGACAATGAGCAGTTCTTC. It specifies CASSRRLADNEQFF.

The chain couples TRBV4-3 to TRBJ1-5; D gene uncertain. The CDR3 is made up of 16 amino acids. V was pared by 0 bases and J by 2 bases, with 11 bases between. Germline V gene lookup returns CDR1 LGHNA and CDR2 YSLEER. The CDR3 sequence: CASSQESGVGNQPQHF. The CDR3, as DNA: TGCGCCAGCAGCCAAGAATCCGGAGTCGGCAATCAGCCCCAGCATTTT.

The genes are TRBV7-9 and TRBJ2-5; D gene unclear. The length of the CDR3 is 14 residues. V lost 5 bases and J 2 bases, leaving 12 bases between the germline ends. Germline V gene data show CDR1 as SEHNR and CDR2 as FQNEAQ (reference sequence). The CDR3 region has the DNA TGTGCCAGCAGCCCCACGGCCGGGCAAGAGACCCAGTACTTC. It yields the protein CASSPTAGQETQYF.

The V gene is TRBV7-9, the J gene TRBJ1-3; D is unresolved. V gave up 3 bases and J gave up 2 bases, with 5 bases separating them. The CDR3 covers 13 residues. Germline V gene lookup returns CDR1 SEHNR and CDR2 FQNEAQ (reference sequence). The CDR3 nucleotides are TGTGCCAGCAGCTTGGTCGCTGGAAACACCATATATTTT. The encoded protein is CASSLVAGNTIYF.

The sample holds a few counts of this clone. The rearrangement joins TRBV9 to TRBJ2-1, with D perhaps matching TRBD1 (7 bases). CDR3 length: 14 amino acids. Germline CDR1 reads SGDLS; CDR2 reads YYNGEE. Trimming left V 2 bases short and J 6 bases short, with 12 bases between. The CDR3 DNA reads as TGTGCCAGCAGCGTTGCGGGACAGTTCAATGAGCAGTTCTTC. It translates to CASSVAGQFNEQFF. The whole variable domain, filled in from reference TRBV9 and TRBJ2-1, reads DSGVTQTPKHLITATGQRVTLRCSPRSGDLSVYWYQQSLDQGLQFLIQYYNGEERAKGNILERFSAQQFPDLHSELNLSSLELGDSALYFCASSVAGQFNEQFFGPGTRLTVL.

J is TRBJ1-2 and V is TRBV5-1; perhaps TRBD1 as D (5 bases). The V and J ends lost 0 bases and 8 bases respectively, with 11 bases between them. CDR1 SGHRS and CDR2 YFSETQ come from the germline V gene. This CDR3 comprises 13 residues. CDR3 nucleotide sequence: TGCGCCAGCAGCTTGGATAGTGGGGACGGCTACACCTTC. Translated, it gives CASSLDSGDGYTF.

This clone was seen more than once but under ten times. J is TRBJ2-5 and V is TRBV12-5; D may match TRBD1 or TRBD2 (6 bases each). CDR1 and CDR2 from the germline V gene are LGHNT and FRNRAP. The CDR3 length is 17 residues. V was clipped by 7 bases and J by 3 bases, with 24 bases between them. DNA for the CDR3: TGTGCTAGTGCCCAAGTCGGGGGCAGGGCTCTGGAAGAGACCCAGTACTTC. This gives the protein CASAQVGGRALEETQYF.

This chain joins TRBV4-1 and TRBJ1-4, with D perhaps TRBD1 (5 bases). V was pared by 6 bases and J by 6 bases, with 11 bases between. The CDR3 has 13 amino acids. Germline assignment: CDR1 MGHRA and CDR2 YSYEKL. The CDR3 here is CASRGTRDEKLFF. The DNA of the CDR3 is TGCGCCAGCAGAGGGACGAGGGATGAAAAACTGTTTTTT.

J is TRBJ2-7 and V is TRBV5-1; TRBD1 aligns across 9 bases. Germline assignment: CDR1 SGHRS and CDR2 YFSETQ. This CDR3 comprises 14 residues. V shed 0 bases, J shed 3 bases, and the junction held 1 base outside the gene matches. The CDR3: CASSLGQGVYEQYF. The CDR3 DNA is TGCGCCAGCAGCTTGGGACAGGGGGTCTACGAGCAGTACTTC.

On this clone itself: The junction does not match germline at one end; this may be a read error. The chain carries TRBV29-1 and TRBJ1-3; D remains ambiguous. Germline V gives CDR1 SQVTM, CDR2 ANQGSEA. The CDR3 contains 14 residues. The CDR3 DNA reads TGCATCGTTGAAGAGACGGTTTCTGGAAACACCATATATTTT. Encoded protein: CIVEETVSGNTIYF.

This chain uses TRBV19 with TRBJ2-7; 10 nucleotides agree with TRBD2. V shed 5 bases and J 4 bases; nucleotides not matched to a gene: 11. The CDR3 consists of 16 residues. Germline V gives CDR1 LNHDA, CDR2 SQIVND (reference sequence). The CDR3 is CASSLTRGLAFYEQYF. The CDR3 DNA reads TGTGCCAGTAGTTTGACGCGGGGACTAGCGTTTTACGAGCAGTACTTC.

The table lists this clone with a few counts. The V call is TRBV9, the J call TRBJ2-7, with 7 bases identical to TRBD1. The CDR3 runs 15 residues. Germline CDR1 and CDR2: SGDLS and YYNGEE. Trimming at V came to 1 base and at J to 0 bases, leaving 4 bases not matched to a gene. CDR3 sequence (DNA): TGTGCCAGCAGCGTAAACCACAGGGGCTCCTACGAGCAGTACTTC. This gives the protein CASSVNHRGSYEQYF.

The V gene is TRBV15, the J gene TRBJ2-5, with a possible D match to TRBD1 (6 bases). This CDR3 spans 14 amino acids. Trimming left V 6 bases short and J 2 bases short, with 13 bases between. CDR1 is LNHNV, CDR2 YYDKDF, per germline (reference sequence). DNA of the CDR3: TGTGCCACCAGGAGACTCGGACAGCAAGAGACCCAGTACTTC. This encodes CATRRLGQQETQYF.

Details on this clone: Other nucleotide sequences from this sample produce the same CDR3. The CDR3 DNA follows: TGTGCCAGCAGCGCACAGGGGAACACTGAAGCTTTCTTT. This sequence encodes CASSAQGNTEAFF. This chain connects TRBV9 to TRBJ1-1; D is possibly TRBD1 (6 bases). The CDR3 extends over 13 amino acids. The germline CDR1 and CDR2 sequences are SGDLS and YYNGEE. V was clipped by 3 bases and J by 1 base, with 7 bases between them. Full variable domain (rest looked up from reference TRBV9 and TRBJ1-1): DSGVTQTPKHLITATGQRVTLRCSPRSGDLSVYWYQQSLDQGLQFLIQYYNGEERAKGNILERFSAQQFPDLHSELNLSSLELGDSALYFCASSAQGNTEAFFGQGTRLTVV.

This clone has more than one count but fewer than ten. The chain combines TRBV29-1 with TRBJ1-1; 7 bases agree with TRBD1. V was clipped by 4 bases and J by 5 bases; unmatched bases: 10. The CDR3 sequence is 14 residues long. CDR1 SQVTM and CDR2 ANQGSEA come from the germline V gene. CDR3 coding DNA: TGCAGCGTTGCTACGACAGGGTTCAGAACTGAAGCTTTCTTT. It is translated as CSVATTGFRTEAFF.

The CDR3 sequence: CASSQGQADTQYF. In nucleotides, the CDR3 is TGCGCCAGCAGCCAAGGACAGGCAGATACGCAGTATTTT. The genes are TRBV4-1 and TRBJ2-3, with D perhaps TRBD1 (6 bases). The CDR3 consists of 13 residues. Trimming stripped 1 base from V and 4 bases from J, with 6 bases between. The germline V gene has CDR1 MGHRA and CDR2 YSYEKL.

V gene TRBV4-3 combines with J gene TRBJ1-2; weak D call: TRBD1 (5 bases). CDR1 and CDR2 (germline): LGHNA, YSLEER. V lost 0 bases to trimming and J lost 3 bases, with 14 bases between them. The CDR3 runs 16 residues. CDR3 nucleotide sequence: TGCGCCAGCAGCCAAGAGGCGGGCAGGGCGTACTATGGCTACACCTTC. Amino acids: CASSQEAGRAYYGYTF.

This clone was recorded a few times. Other nucleotide sequences in the sample specify the same CDR3. The chain recombines TRBV20-1 with TRBJ1-2; D gene ambiguous. The germline V and J ends were trimmed by 3 bases and 3 bases, with 5 bases remaining between them. CDR3 length: 11 residues. In germline, CDR1 is DFQATT, CDR2 SNEGSKA (reference sequence). In nucleotides, the CDR3 is TGCAGTGCTAGTTCCGACTATGGCTACACCTTC. It translates to CSASSDYGYTF.

This clone was recorded a few times. The chain has TRBV13 and TRBJ1-1; D remains unclear. The V gene lost 6 bases and the J gene lost 1 base, with 6 bases spanning the gap. Germline CDR1 reads PRHDT; CDR2 reads FYEKMQ (reference sequence). The CDR3 contains 12 residues. CDR3 in DNA: TGTGCCAGCAGTGGCTGGAACACTGAAGCTTTCTTT. Translated, it gives CASSGWNTEAFF.

This clone was seen more than once but under ten times. CDR3 residues: CAISPDRQTDTQYF. The CDR3 nucleotides read TGTGCCATCAGCCCGGACAGGCAGACAGATACGCAGTATTTT. V gene TRBV10-3 combines with J gene TRBJ2-3; 7 nucleotides align to TRBD1. Germline V gene lookup returns CDR1 ENHRY and CDR2 SYGVKD. The CDR3 runs 14 residues. The ends lost 6 bases at V and 3 bases at J; junction bases unmatched: 6.